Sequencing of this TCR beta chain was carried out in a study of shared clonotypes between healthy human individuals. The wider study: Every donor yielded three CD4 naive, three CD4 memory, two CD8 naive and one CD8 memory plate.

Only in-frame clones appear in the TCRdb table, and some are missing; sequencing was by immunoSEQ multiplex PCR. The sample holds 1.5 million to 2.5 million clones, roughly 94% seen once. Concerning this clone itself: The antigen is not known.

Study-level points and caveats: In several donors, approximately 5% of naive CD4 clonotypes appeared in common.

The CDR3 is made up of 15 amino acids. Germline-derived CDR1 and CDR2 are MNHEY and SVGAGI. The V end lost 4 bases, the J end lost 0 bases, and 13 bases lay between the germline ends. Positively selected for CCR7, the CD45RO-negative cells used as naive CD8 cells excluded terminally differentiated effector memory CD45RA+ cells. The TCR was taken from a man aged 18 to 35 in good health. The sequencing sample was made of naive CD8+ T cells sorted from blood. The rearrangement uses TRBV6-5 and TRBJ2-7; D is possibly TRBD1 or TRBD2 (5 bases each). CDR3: CASSSGPISSYEQYF. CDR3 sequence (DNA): TGTGCCAGCAGTTCGGGACCCATAAGCTCCTACGAGCAGTACTTC.